Listed below are T cell receptor beta chains from one sample, sequenced in a study of blood T cells in healthy people across ages. TCRdb used MiXCR to reprocess the 5' RACE reads, holding one entry per CDR3 protein. The sample shows over a million distinct CDR3 sequences, roughly two fifths of them seen only once. What was sequenced was blood. These TCRs come from a young woman in good health. Each CDR3 is given with its conserved first and last residue. D genes are given only for firm matches. Clone size, where shown, is once, few, many, or a class for clones that have expanded.

J: TRBJ2-3
size: few
length: 14
D: TRBD2
V: TRBV29-1
DNA: TGCAGCGCCCTACCGGGACTAGTGGCAGATACGCAGTATTTT
CDR3: CSALPGLVADTQYF

J: TRBJ1-1
size: NA
length: 15
D: NA
V: TRBV13
DNA: TGTGCCAGCAGCCAAGCAAAGAGAATGAACACTGAAGCTTTCTTT
CDR3: CASSQAKRMNTEAFF

J: TRBJ2-7
size: NA
length: 15
D: NA
V: TRBV20-1
DNA: TGCAGCGCGGAGGATGGGGAAAGCTCCTACGATGAGCAGTACTTC
CDR3: CSAEDGESSYDEQYF

J: TRBJ2-3
size: NA
length: 15
D: NA
V: TRBV20-1
DNA: TGCAGTGCTAGAGACTACTTGCGAGGCACAGATACGCAGTATTTT
CDR3: CSARDYLRGTDTQYF

J: TRBJ2-1
size: NA
length: 15
D: NA
V: TRBV7-9
DNA: TGTGCCAGCGATAAAGGGACGGTCGGGGGTGTGGAGCAGTTCTTC
CDR3: CASDKGTVGGVEQFF

J: TRBJ2-2
size: NA
length: 17
D: TRBD1
V: TRBV6-1
DNA: TGTGCCAGCAGTGGATTTGGGACAGGGAGGAACACCGGGGAGCTGTTTTTT
CDR3: CASSGFGTGRNTGELFF

J: TRBJ2-1
size: NA
length: 12
D: TRBD1
V: TRBV12-3/TRBV12-4
DNA: TGTACCTCCAGGGACAGGGGCGATGAGCAGTTCTTC
CDR3: CTSRDRGDEQFF

J: TRBJ1-1
size: few
length: 12
D: NA
V: TRBV30
DNA: TGTGCCTGGAGGCCCCGGAACACTGAAGCTTTCTTT
CDR3: CAWRPRNTEAFF

J: TRBJ2-3
size: few
length: 16
D: TRBD2
V: TRBV7-9
DNA: TGTGCCAGCAGCTCGGCGCTAGCGGGAGCGCCAGATACGCAGTATTTT
CDR3: CASSSALAGAPDTQYF

J: TRBJ2-7
size: NA
length: 16
D: NA
V: TRBV29-1
DNA: TGCAGCGTTGAAGTCCCTACTAGCCTTCTCCAAGTCGAGCAGTACTTC
CDR3: CSVEVPTSLLQVEQYF

J: TRBJ2-1
size: NA
length: 15
D: NA
V: TRBV11-2
DNA: TGTGCCAGCAGCCCCTCGGTGGGCTCCTACAATGAGCAGTTCTTC
CDR3: CASSPSVGSYNEQFF

J: TRBJ2-5
size: NA
length: 13
D: NA
V: TRBV20-1
DNA: TGCAGTGCTGGACCGGGGGTTGAAGAGACCCAGTACTTC
CDR3: CSAGPGVEETQYF

J: TRBJ2-3
size: few
length: 13
D: NA
V: TRBV15
DNA: TGTGCCACCAGCAGAGTAAGCCCAGATACGCAGTATTTT
CDR3: CATSRVSPDTQYF

J: TRBJ2-5
size: NA
length: 13
D: TRBD1
V: TRBV7-2
DNA: TGTGCCAGCAGCGTAAGACAGGGCGGATTTCAGTACTTC
CDR3: CASSVRQGGFQYF

J: TRBJ1-4
size: NA
length: 15
D: NA
V: TRBV7-9
DNA: TGTGCCAGCAGCTATCCCGGAGGGGAAGGAGAAAAACTGTTTTTT
CDR3: CASSYPGGEGEKLFF

J: TRBJ2-7
size: NA
length: 16
D: TRBD1
V: TRBV4-2
DNA: TGTGCCAGCAGCCAAGCCGAGACAGGGGGCGGCTACGAGCAGTACTTC
CDR3: CASSQAETGGGYEQYF

J: TRBJ1-2
size: NA
length: 11
D: NA
V: TRBV25-1
DNA: TGTGCCAGCAGTGAATCTCTTCTCTACACCTTC
CDR3: CASSESLLYTF

J: TRBJ1-5
size: few
length: 15
D: NA
V: TRBV20-1
DNA: TGCAGTGCTAGAGATTGGGTGACAGGCTATCAGCCCCAGCATTTT
CDR3: CSARDWVTGYQPQHF

J: TRBJ2-2
size: NA
length: 15
D: NA
V: TRBV24-1
DNA: TGTGCCACCAGTGATGGGCGACAGCAGACCGGGGAGCTGTTTTTT
CDR3: CATSDGRQQTGELFF

J: TRBJ2-3
size: NA
length: 14
D: NA
V: TRBV21-1
DNA: TGTGCCAGCAGCAAACTCATCATCACAGATACGCAGTATTTT
CDR3: CASSKLIITDTQYF

J: TRBJ2-1
size: NA
length: 13
D: NA
V: TRBV3-1
DNA: TGTGCCAGCAGCCAAGGACTAGTAGGCGAGCAGTTCTTC
CDR3: CASSQGLVGEQFF

J: TRBJ1-2
size: NA
length: 16
D: TRBD1
V: TRBV4-3
DNA: TGCGCCAGCAGCCAAGACGGGACAGGGGTTCCGCTTGGCTACACCTTC
CDR3: CASSQDGTGVPLGYTF

J: TRBJ2-1
size: NA
length: 15
D: NA
V: TRBV5-6
DNA: TGTGCCAGCAGCTTGGGTCGGCGCCATTACAATGAGCAGTTCTTC
CDR3: CASSLGRRHYNEQFF

J: TRBJ2-5
size: NA
length: 15
D: NA
V: TRBV6-5
DNA: TGTGCCAGCAGTTACGACTGGGTTGGGCGTGGGACCCAGTACTTC
CDR3: CASSYDWVGRGTQYF

J: TRBJ2-4
size: NA
length: 17
D: NA
V: TRBV11-1
DNA: TGTGCCAGCAGCCGCTGGTCAGGGGTCCTGGTCAAAAACATTCAGTACTTC
CDR3: CASSRWSGVLVKNIQYF